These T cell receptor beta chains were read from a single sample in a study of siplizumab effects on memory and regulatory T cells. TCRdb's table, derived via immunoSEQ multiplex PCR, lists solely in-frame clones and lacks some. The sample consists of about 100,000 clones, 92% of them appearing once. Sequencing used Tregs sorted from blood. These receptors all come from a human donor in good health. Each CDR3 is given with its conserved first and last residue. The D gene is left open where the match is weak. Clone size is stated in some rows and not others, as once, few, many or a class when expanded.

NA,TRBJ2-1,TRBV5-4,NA,TGTGCCAGCAGCCGCCCTGGCAAGGATGAGCAGTTCTTC,CASSRPGKDEQFF
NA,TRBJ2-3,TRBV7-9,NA,TGTGCCAGCAGCTTATGGGATATCACAGATACGCAGTATTTT,CASSLWDITDTQYF
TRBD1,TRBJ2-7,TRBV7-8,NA,TGTGCCAGCAGCTGGGGACAGCCTTACTACGAGCAGTACTTC,CASSWGQPYYEQYF
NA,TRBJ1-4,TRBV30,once,TGTGCCTGGAGTGTAGGGGGAGGTAATGAAAAACTGTTTTTT,CAWSVGGGNEKLFF
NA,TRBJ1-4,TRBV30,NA,TGTGCCTGGACGCGACGGGGGACCATTATTAATGAAAAACTGTTTTTT,CAWTRRGTIINEKLFF
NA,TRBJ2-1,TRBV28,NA,TGTGCCAGCCTGCCCGGGGTAGGGAATGAGCAGTTCTTC,CASLPGVGNEQFF
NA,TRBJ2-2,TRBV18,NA,TGTGCCAGCTCACCAGACCTGAACACCGGGGAGCTGTTTTTT,CASSPDLNTGELFF
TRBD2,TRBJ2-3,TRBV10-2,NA,TGCGCCAGCAGTGAACTAGCGCAATACACAGATACGCAGTATTTT,CASSELAQYTDTQYF
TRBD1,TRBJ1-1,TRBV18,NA,TGTGCCAGCTCACCCCAGGGGGGTGATGTGACTGAAGCTTTCTTT,CASSPQGGDVTEAFF
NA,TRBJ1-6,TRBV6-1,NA,TGTGCCAGCAGTGGAGGTGGGCGGCCAACACGAACCCTCCACTTT,CASSGGGRPTRTLHF
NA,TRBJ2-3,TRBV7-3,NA,TGTGCCAGCAGCCTACGGAGGACAGATACGCAGTATTTT,CASSLRRTDTQYF
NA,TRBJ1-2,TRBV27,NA,TGTGCCAGCAGTTTCCGGACAGTCCTCGGGAACTATGGCTACACCTTC,CASSFRTVLGNYGYTF
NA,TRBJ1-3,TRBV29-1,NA,TGCAGCGTTGGGACAACCACTGGAAACACCATATATTTT,CSVGTTTGNTIYF
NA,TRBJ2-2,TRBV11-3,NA,TGTGCCAGCAGCTTAGACTCGTTGACCGGGGAGCTGTTTTTT,CASSLDSLTGELFF
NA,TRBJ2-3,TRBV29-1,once,TGCAGCGTTGAATATGCAGATACGCAGTATTTT,CSVEYADTQYF
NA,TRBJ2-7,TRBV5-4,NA,TGTGCCAGCAGCCTGTCAGGGTACGAGCAGTACTTC,CASSLSGYEQYF
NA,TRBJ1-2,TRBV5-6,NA,TGTGCCAGCAGCTTGCAGGGACTCGTTAACTATGGCTACACCTTC,CASSLQGLVNYGYTF
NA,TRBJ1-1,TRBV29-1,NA,TGCAGCGTCTCACAGGGAGGGTCAGACACTGAAGCTTTCTTT,CSVSQGGSDTEAFF
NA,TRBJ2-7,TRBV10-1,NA,TGCGCCAGCAGCCGAGGGACTGGACCCGTCTACGAGCAGTACTTC,CASSRGTGPVYEQYF
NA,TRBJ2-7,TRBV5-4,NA,TGTGCCAGCAGCCCTTTTGCTAGCGTTAACTCCTACGAGCAGTACTTC,CASSPFASVNSYEQYF
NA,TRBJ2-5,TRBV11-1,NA,TGTGCCAGCAGCTCAGACAGGTACCAAGAGACCCAGTACTTC,CASSSDRYQETQYF
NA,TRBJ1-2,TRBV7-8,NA,TGTGCCAGCAGCCCTGGGACTCGAGCGGGGTCGGTTGGCTATGGCTACACCTTC,CASSPGTRAGSVGYGYTF
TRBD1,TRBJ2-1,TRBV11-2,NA,TGTGCCAGCAGCTTTAGACAGGGGTACAATGAGCAGTTCTTC,CASSFRQGYNEQFF
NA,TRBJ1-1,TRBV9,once,TGTGCCAGCAGCGTAGGGCTAGTGAACACTGAAGCTTTCTTT,CASSVGLVNTEAFF
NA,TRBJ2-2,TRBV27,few,TGTGCCAGCAGTTTTAATGGGGTCACCGGGGAGCTGTTTTTT,CASSFNGVTGELFF
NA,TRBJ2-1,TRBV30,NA,TGTGCCTGGAGCGGGACTTTCCAGGGTGAGCAGTTCTTC,CAWSGTFQGEQFF
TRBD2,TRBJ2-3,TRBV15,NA,TGTGCCACCAGCAGAGATGGTCGGTTGACTAGCGACGATACGCAGTATTTT,CATSRDGRLTSDDTQYF
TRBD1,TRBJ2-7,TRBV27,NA,TGTGCCAGCAGTTTACTGTCGGGACAGGGCTACGAGCAGTACTTC,CASSLLSGQGYEQYF
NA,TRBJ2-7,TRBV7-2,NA,TGTGCCAGCAGCTTAGTCCCCACTCCTACCTACGAGCAGTACTTC,CASSLVPTPTYEQYF
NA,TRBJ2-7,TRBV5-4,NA,TGTGCCAGCAGCGAAGGAGGAGGGGGGACTTCGGCCTACGAGCAGTACTTC,CASSEGGGGTSAYEQYF
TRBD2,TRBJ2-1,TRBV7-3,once,TGTGCCAGCAGCAGACTAGCGGGAGGGTTCTACAATGAGCAGTTCTTC,CASSRLAGGFYNEQFF
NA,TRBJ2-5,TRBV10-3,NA,TGTGCCGCCAACACCAACTCGGAGACCCAGTACTTC,CAANTNSETQYF
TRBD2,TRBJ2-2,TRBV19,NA,TGTGCCAGTAGTATAGGCGGAGCGGGAGGTGGTCTTAAGACCGGGGAGCTGTTTTTT,CASSIGGAGGGLKTGELFF
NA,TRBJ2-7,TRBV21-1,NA,TGTGCCAGCAGCAAAGTACAGTGGTCTAGCGGGAGGTTGAGCTCCTACGAGCAGTACTTC,CASSKVQWSSGRLSSYEQYF
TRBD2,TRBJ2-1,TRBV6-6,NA,TGTGCCAGCAGACAACCTAGCGGGAGCGGTTCCAATGAGCAGTTCTTC,CASRQPSGSGSNEQFF
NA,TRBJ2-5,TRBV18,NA,TGTGCCAGCTCACTCGTCCCCCATCCTACCCGACAGGCGGAGACCCAGTACTTC,CASSLVPHPTRQAETQYF
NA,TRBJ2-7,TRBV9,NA,TGTGCCAGCAGCGTAGAAGGGTTAGGTGAGCAGTACTTC,CASSVEGLGEQYF
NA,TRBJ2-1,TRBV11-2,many,TGTGCCAGCAGCTTAGAGTGGGAAGGGTTGAATGAGCAGTTCTTC,CASSLEWEGLNEQFF
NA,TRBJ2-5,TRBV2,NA,TGTGCCAGCAGTGAAGCGGGTCAAATCCAAGAGACCCAGTACTTC,CASSEAGQIQETQYF
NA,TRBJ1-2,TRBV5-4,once,TGTGCCAGCAGCTTGTTCGGCACTAACTATGGCTACACCTTC,CASSLFGTNYGYTF
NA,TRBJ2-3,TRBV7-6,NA,TGTGCCAGCAGCCCCGACCCGGTGGCAGATACGCAGTATTTT,CASSPDPVADTQYF
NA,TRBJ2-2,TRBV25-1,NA,TGTGCCAGCAGGCCACAGAAGCCGAACACCGGGGAGCTGTTTTTT,CASRPQKPNTGELFF
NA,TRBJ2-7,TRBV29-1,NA,TGCAGCGTTAAGCAGGGGGGGGTCTACGAGCAGTACTTC,CSVKQGGVYEQYF
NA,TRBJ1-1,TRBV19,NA,TGTGCCAGTAGTTCAATGAACACTGAAGCTTTCTTT,CASSSMNTEAFF
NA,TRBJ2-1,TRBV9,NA,TGTGCCAGCAGCTATCGACAAAGCTCCTACAATGAGCAGTTCTTC,CASSYRQSSYNEQFF
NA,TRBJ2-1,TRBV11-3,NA,TGTGCCAGCAGCTTCCTCGGGAGTGAGCAGTTCTTC,CASSFLGSEQFF
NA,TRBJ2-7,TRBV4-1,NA,TGCGCCAGCAGAGACACTAGCGAGCAGTACTTC,CASRDTSEQYF
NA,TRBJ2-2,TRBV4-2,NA,TGTGCCAGCAGCCAACACCCTACCGGGGAGCTGTTTTTT,CASSQHPTGELFF
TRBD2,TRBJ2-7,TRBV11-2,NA,TGTGCCAGCAGCTTATGGGTCGTGGGACTAGCGGGAGGGGGCGAGCAGTACTTC,CASSLWVVGLAGGGEQYF
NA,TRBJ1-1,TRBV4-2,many,TGTGCCAGCAGCCAAGACTCGAACACTGAAGCTTTCTTT,CASSQDSNTEAFF
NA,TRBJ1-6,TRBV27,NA,TGTGCCAGCAGTTTAATCCGTCAGAATAATTCACCCCTCCACTTT,CASSLIRQNNSPLHF